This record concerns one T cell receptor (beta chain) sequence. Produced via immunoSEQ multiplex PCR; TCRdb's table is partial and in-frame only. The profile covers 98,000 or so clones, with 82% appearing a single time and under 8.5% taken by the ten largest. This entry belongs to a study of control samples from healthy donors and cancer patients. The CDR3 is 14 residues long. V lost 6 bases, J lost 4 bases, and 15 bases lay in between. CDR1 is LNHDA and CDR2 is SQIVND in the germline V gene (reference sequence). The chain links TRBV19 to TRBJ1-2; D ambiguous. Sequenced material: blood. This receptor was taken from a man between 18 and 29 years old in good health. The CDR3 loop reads CASRKEGLSYGYTF. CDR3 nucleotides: TGTGCCAGTAGAAAAGAGGGTCTCAGCTATGGCTACACCTTC. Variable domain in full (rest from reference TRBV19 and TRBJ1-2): DGGITQSPKYLFRKEGQNVTLSCEQNLNHDAMYWYRQDPGQGLRLIYYSQIVNDFQKGDIAEGYSVSREKKESFPLTVTSAQKNPTAFYLCASRKEGLSYGYTFGSGTRLTVV.